This T cell receptor (beta chain) was recorded in a study of monozygotic twins with inflammatory bowel disease. TCRdb reprocessed the 5' RACE reads, keeping one entry per CDR3 protein, no DNA. The sample totals over 110,000 distinct CDR3 sequences; its top ten clones hold 2.4%. This CDR3 contains 17 residues. Germline loops: CDR1 MNHEY, CDR2 SMNVEV (reference sequence). The receptor was derived from a human donor with ulcerative colitis or Crohn's disease, or a healthy co-twin of an affected twin (not recorded which). This chain connects TRBV27 to TRBJ2-2. The sample comprised blood. Here the CDR3 reads CASSLPQGMMNTGELFF.